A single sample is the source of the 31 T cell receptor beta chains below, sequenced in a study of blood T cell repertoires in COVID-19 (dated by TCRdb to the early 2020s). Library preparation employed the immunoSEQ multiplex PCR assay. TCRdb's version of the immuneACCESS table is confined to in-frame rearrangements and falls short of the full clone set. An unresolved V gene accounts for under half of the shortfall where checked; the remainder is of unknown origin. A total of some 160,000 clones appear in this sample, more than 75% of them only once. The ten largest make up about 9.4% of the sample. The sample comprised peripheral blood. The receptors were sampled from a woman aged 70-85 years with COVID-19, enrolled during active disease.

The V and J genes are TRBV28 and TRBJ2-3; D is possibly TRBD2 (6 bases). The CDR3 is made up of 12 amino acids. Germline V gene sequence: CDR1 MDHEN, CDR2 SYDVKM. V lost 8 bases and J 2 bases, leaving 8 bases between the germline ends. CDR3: CASAGFTDTQYF. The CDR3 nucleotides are TGTGCCAGCGCGGGGTTCACAGATACGCAGTATTTT.

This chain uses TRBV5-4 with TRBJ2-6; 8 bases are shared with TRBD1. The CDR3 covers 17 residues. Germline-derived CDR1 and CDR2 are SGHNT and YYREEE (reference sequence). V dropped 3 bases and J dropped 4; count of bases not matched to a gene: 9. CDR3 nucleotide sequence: TGTGCCAGCAGCTCAAGGACAGGGACCGTCGGGGCCAACGTCCTGACTTTC. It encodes CASSSRTGTVGANVLTF.

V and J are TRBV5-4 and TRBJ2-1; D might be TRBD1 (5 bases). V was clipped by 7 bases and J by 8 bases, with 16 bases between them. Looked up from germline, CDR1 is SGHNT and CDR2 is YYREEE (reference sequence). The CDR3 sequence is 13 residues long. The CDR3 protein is CASFLTGFDEQFF. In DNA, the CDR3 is TGTGCCAGCTTCTTAACAGGTTTCGATGAGCAGTTCTTC.

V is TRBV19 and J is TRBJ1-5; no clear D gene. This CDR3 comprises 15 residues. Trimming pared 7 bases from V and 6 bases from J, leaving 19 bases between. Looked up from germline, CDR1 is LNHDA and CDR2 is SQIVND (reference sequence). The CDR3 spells CASTKILDPRQPQHF. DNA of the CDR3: TGTGCCAGTACCAAAATCCTAGATCCCCGTCAGCCCCAGCATTTT.

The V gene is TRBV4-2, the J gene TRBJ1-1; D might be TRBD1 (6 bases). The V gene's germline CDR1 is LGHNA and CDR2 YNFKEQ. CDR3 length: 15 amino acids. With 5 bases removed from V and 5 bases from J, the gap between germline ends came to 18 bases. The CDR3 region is CASSIRAGVWTEAFF. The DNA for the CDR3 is TGTGCCAGCAGCATCCGCGCAGGGGTTTGGACTGAAGCTTTCTTT.

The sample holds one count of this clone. The CDR3 region has the DNA TGTGCCAGCAGCTTAGGAGAAAGCTCTGGAAACACCATATATTTT. It yields the protein CASSLGESSGNTIYF. The V and J genes are TRBV7-8 and TRBJ1-3; D remains unclear. Trimming cost V 1 base and J 0 bases, with 7 bases left between them. In germline, CDR1 is SGHVS, CDR2 FQNEAQ. This CDR3 comprises 15 residues.

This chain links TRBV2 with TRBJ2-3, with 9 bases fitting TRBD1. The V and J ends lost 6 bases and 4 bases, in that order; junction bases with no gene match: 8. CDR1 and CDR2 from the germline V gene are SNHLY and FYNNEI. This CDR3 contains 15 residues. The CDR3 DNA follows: TGTGCCAGCAGGGACAGGGGAACGGGGGCAGATACGCAGTATTTT. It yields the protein CASRDRGTGADTQYF.

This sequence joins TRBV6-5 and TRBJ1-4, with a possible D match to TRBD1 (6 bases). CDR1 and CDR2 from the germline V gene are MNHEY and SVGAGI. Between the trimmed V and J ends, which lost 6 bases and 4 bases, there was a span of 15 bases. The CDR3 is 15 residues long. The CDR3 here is CASSPLTGINEKLFF. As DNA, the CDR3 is TGTGCCAGCAGCCCCTTGACAGGAATTAATGAAAAACTGTTTTTT.

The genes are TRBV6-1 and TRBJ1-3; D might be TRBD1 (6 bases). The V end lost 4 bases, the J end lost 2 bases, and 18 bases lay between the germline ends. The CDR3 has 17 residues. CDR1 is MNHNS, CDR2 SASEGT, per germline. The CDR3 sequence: CASSAQGTRAAGNTIYF. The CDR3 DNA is TGTGCCAGCAGTGCGCAGGGGACTAGGGCGGCTGGAAACACCATATATTTT.

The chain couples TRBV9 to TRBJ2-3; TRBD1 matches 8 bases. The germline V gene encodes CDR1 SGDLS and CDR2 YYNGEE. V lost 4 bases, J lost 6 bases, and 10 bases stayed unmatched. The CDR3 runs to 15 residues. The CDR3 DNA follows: TGTGCCAGCAGCACCTCAGGGGGCCCTGGGGATACGCAGTATTTT. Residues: CASSTSGGPGDTQYF.

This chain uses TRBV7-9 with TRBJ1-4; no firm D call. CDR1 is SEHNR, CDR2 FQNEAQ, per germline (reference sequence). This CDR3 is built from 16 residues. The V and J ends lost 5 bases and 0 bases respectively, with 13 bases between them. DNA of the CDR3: TGTGCCAGCAGCCCGCAGGCCTATGCAACTAATGAAAAACTGTTTTTT. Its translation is CASSPQAYATNEKLFF.

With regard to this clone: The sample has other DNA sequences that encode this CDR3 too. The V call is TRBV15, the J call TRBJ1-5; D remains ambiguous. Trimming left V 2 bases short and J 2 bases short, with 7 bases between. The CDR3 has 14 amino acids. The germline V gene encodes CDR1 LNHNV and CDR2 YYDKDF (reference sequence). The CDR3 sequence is CATSRPGGNQPQHF. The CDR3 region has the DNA TGTGCCACCAGCAGACCCGGGGGCAATCAGCCCCAGCATTTT.

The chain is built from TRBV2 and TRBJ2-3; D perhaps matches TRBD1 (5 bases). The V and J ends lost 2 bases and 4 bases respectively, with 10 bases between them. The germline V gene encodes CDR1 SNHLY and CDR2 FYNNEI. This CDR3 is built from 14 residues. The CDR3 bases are TGTGCCAGCAGTGAAAGGGGTGTCCCAGATACGCAGTATTTT. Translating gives CASSERGVPDTQYF. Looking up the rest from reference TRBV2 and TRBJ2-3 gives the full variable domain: EPEVTQTPSHQVTQMGQEVILRCVPISNHLYFYWYRQILGQKVEFLVSFYNNEISEKSEIFDDQFSVERPDGSNFTLKIRSTKLEDSAMYFCASSERGVPDTQYFGPGTRLTVL.

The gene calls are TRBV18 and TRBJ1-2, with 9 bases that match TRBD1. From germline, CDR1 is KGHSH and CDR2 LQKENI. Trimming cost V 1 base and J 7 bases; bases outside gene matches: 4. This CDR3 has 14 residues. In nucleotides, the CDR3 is TGTGCCAGCTCACCACAGGACAGGGGAGGTGGCTACACCTTC. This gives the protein CASSPQDRGGGYTF.

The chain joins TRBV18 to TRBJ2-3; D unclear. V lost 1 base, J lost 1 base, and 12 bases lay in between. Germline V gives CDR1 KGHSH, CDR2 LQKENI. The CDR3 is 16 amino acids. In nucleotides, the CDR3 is TGTGCCAGCTCACCACGGGTGGGTAGCCGCACAGATACGCAGTATTTT. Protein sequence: CASSPRVGSRTDTQYF.

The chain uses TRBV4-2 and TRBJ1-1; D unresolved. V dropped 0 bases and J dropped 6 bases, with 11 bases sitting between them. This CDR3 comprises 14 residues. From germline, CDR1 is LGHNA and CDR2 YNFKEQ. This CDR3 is CASSQDGSIAEAFF. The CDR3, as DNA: TGTGCCAGCAGCCAAGATGGCAGTATCGCTGAAGCTTTCTTT.

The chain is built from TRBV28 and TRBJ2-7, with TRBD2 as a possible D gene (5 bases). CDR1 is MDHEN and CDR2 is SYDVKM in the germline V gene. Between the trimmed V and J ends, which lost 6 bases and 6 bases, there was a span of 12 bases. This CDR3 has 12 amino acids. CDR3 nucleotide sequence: TGTGCCAGCAGGCTAGCTACTTTCGAGCAGTACTTC. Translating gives CASRLATFEQYF.

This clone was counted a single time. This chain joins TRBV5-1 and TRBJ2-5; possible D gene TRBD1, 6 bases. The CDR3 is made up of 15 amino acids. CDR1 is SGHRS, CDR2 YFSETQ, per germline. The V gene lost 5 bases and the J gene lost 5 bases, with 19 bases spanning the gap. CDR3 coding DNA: TGCGCCAGCAGACCCCGCACAGGGTCGATGGAGACCCAGTACTTC. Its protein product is CASRPRTGSMETQYF. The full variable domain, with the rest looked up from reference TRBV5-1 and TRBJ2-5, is KAGVTQTPRYLIKTRGQQVTLSCSPISGHRSVSWYQQTPGQGLQFLFEYFSETQRNKGNFPGRFSGRQFSNSRSEMNVSTLELGDSALYLCASRPRTGSMETQYFGPGTRLLVL.

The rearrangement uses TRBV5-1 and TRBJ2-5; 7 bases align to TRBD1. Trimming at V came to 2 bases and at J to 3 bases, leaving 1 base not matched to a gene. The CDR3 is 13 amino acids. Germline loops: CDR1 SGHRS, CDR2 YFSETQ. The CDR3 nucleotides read TGCGCCAGCAGCTTCGACAGGGAAGAGACCCAGTACTTC. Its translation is CASSFDREETQYF. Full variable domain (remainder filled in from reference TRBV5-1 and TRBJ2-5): KAGVTQTPRYLIKTRGQQVTLSCSPISGHRSVSWYQQTPGQGLQFLFEYFSETQRNKGNFPGRFSGRQFSNSRSEMNVSTLELGDSALYLCASSFDREETQYFGPGTRLLVL.

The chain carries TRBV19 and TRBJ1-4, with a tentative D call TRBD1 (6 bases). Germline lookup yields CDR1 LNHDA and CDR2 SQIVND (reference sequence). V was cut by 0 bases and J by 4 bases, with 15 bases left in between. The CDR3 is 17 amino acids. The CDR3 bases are TGTGCCAGTAGTATAGACAGGGGTCTTAAGTTTAATGAAAAACTGTTTTTT. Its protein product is CASSIDRGLKFNEKLFF.

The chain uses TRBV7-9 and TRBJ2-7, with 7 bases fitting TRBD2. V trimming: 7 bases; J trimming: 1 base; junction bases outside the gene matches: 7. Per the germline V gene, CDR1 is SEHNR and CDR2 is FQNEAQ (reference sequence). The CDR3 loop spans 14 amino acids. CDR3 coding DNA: TGTGCCAGCACCCCGAGGGAGGGTTCCTACGAGCAGTACTTC. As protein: CASTPREGSYEQYF.

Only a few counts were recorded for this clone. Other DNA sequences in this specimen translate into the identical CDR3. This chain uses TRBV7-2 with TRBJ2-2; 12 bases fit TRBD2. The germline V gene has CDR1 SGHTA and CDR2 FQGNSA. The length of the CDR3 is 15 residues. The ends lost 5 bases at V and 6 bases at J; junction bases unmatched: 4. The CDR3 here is CASSILAGGAGELFF. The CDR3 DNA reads TGTGCCAGCAGCATTCTAGCGGGGGGGGCCGGGGAGCTGTTTTTT.

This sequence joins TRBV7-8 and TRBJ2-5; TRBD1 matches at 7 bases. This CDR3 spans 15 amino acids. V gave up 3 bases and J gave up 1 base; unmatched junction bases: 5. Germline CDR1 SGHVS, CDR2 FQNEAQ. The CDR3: CASSFWDRPQETQYF. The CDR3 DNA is TGTGCCAGCAGCTTTTGGGACAGACCCCAAGAGACCCAGTACTTC.

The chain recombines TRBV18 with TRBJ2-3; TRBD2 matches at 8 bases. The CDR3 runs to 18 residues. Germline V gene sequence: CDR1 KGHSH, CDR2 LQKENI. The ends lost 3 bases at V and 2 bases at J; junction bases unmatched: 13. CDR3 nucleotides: TGTGCCAGCTCACCCCCGGGGGGGCTGGGCCGACCCACAGATACGCAGTATTTT. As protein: CASSPPGGLGRPTDTQYF.

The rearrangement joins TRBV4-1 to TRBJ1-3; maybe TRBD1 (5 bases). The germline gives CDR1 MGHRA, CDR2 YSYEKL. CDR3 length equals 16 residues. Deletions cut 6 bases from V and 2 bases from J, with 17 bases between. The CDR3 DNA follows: TGCGCCAGCAGTAGTGGGGGGTCGGTTGCTGGAAACACCATATATTTT. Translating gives CASSSGGSVAGNTIYF.

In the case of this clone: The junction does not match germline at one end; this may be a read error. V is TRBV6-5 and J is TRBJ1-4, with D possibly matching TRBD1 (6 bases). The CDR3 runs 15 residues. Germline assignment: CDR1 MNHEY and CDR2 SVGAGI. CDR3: CASRYSGTYGEKLFF. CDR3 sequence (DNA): TGTGCCAGCAGATACTCCGGGACATACGGGGAAAAACTGTTTTTT.

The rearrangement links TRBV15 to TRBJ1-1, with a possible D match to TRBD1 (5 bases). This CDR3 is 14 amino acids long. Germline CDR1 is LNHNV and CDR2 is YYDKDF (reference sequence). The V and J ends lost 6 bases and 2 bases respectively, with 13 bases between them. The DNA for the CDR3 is TGTGCCACCAGGACTGAACAGGCAAACACTGAAGCTTTCTTT. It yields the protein CATRTEQANTEAFF.

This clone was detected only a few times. This CDR3 reads CAISAGQPNTEAFF. The CDR3 DNA reads TGTGCCATCAGCGCGGGACAGCCGAACACTGAAGCTTTCTTT. V is TRBV10-3 and J is TRBJ1-1; TRBD1 agrees at 7 bases. In germline, CDR1 is ENHRY, CDR2 SYGVKD. The V gene end was trimmed by 6 bases and the J gene end by 1 base; junction bases not matched to a gene: 5. This CDR3 spans 14 amino acids.

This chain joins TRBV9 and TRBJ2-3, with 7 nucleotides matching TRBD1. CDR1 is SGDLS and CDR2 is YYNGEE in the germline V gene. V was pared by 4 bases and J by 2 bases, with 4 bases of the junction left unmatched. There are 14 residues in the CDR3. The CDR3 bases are TGTGCCAGCAGCCCAACAGGGGACACAGATACGCAGTATTTT. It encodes CASSPTGDTDTQYF.

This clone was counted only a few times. In nucleotides, the CDR3 is TGTGCCAGCAGCCTGACAGTTACTTCACCCCTCCACTTT. It encodes CASSLTVTSPLHF. The chain employs TRBV14 and TRBJ1-6, with D tentatively TRBD1 (5 bases). Per the germline V gene, CDR1 is SGHDN and CDR2 is FVKESK. V gave up 4 bases and J gave up 9 bases, with 10 bases separating them. This CDR3 has 13 amino acids.

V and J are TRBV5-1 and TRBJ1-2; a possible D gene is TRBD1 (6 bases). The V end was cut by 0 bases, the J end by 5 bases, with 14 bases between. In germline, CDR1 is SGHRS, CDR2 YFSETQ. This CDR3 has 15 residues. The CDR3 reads CASSLEWGQRYGYTF. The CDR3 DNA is TGCGCCAGCAGCTTGGAATGGGGGCAGAGGTATGGCTACACCTTC.